This paragraph covers one T cell receptor (beta chain) sequence. The antigen remains undetermined. The authors ran a second PCR of about 7 to 12 cycles using a sample-barcoded 5' primer and a J-beta primer mix. TCRdb processed the 5' RACE reads anew with MiXCR; each CDR3 protein has one entry. The sample shows hundreds of thousands of distinct CDR3 sequences, about 55% of them seen only once. This specimen comes from a study of blood T cells in healthy people across ages. Study-level results: Donor CMV infection status was unknown, possibly confounding age-related changes in expanded clonotypes. A roughly linear age-dependent decrease characterized TCR beta diversity per million T cells. Greater diversity and more naive CD4+ cells were seen in long-lived donors than in aged donors.

The CDR3 loop spans 14 amino acids. Per the germline V gene, CDR1 is KGHDR and CDR2 is SFDVKD. With 4 bases removed from V and 6 bases from J, the gap between germline ends came to 12 bases. No fewer than 5.5 micrograms of total RNA were isolated from every sample. The rearrangement uses TRBV24-1 and TRBJ2-1; D may match TRBD1 or TRBD2 (5 bases each). This clonotype was obtained from a man older than 75 in good health. Input material: blood. The CDR3 region is CATSDRDRINEQFF. In DNA, the CDR3 is TGTGCCACCAGTGACCGGGACCGGATCAATGAGCAGTTCTTC.